Below are 25 T cell receptor beta chains sequenced from a single sample in a study of T cell responses to AZD1222 COVID-19 vaccine. Some clones are missing from TCRdb's copy, which holds only in-frame ones; the method was immunoSEQ multiplex PCR. The table has around 150,000 clones, about 92% seen once. Specimen: peripheral blood, collected 28 days after the second AZD1222 dose. These receptors were collected from an adult who received the AZD1222 COVID-19 vaccine.

The V call is TRBV18, the J call TRBJ1-2, with D possibly TRBD1 on 5 matching bases. The CDR3 consists of 15 residues. V was trimmed by 4 bases and J by 7 bases, leaving 19 bases between them. Germline V gene lookup returns CDR1 KGHSH and CDR2 LQKENI. Written as DNA, the CDR3 is TGTGCCAGCTCACGCTCTTCGGAAGGGGCTACTGGCTACACCTTC. This translates into CASSRSSEGATGYTF.

The genes are TRBV19 and TRBJ1-2; D is unresolved. The CDR3 length is 15 residues. Germline CDR1 LNHDA, CDR2 SQIVND (reference sequence). The V end was cut by 3 bases, the J end by 2 bases, with 13 bases between. CDR3 in DNA: TGTGCCAGTAGTATGGGCAGGTCGAAAAACTATGGCTACACCTTC. Protein: CASSMGRSKNYGYTF.

The chain is built from TRBV7-2 and TRBJ1-2; 9 positions agree with TRBD1. The germline V gene encodes CDR1 SGHTA and CDR2 FQGNSA. This CDR3 spans 14 amino acids. J was trimmed by 8 bases and V by 5 bases; bases with no gene match: 9. This chain's CDR3 is CASSQGQGRSGYTF. DNA for the CDR3: TGTGCCAGCAGCCAAGGACAGGGGAGGAGCGGCTACACCTTC.

The chain is built from TRBV28 and TRBJ2-1; 9 bases are a match to TRBD2. This CDR3 region has 15 residues. The V segment lost 7 bases and the J segment 8 bases; nucleotides outside the gene matches: 12. Germline V lookup: CDR1 MDHEN, CDR2 SYDVKM. CDR3 sequence: CASTQSGLALDEQFF. The CDR3 DNA reads TGTGCCAGCACACAGTCGGGACTAGCTTTAGATGAGCAGTTCTTC.

V usage is TRBV5-4 and J usage is TRBJ2-2; 7 bases match TRBD2. The CDR3 length is 15 residues. Germline V gives CDR1 SGHNT, CDR2 YYREEE (reference sequence). Trimming at V came to 4 bases and at J to 2 bases, leaving 5 bases not matched to a gene. CDR3 in DNA: TGTGCCAGCAGCCCGACTAGCCCCAACACCGGGGAGCTGTTTTTT. Translation: CASSPTSPNTGELFF.

CDR3 amino acids: CASSLSGANYGYTF. DNA of the CDR3: TGTGCCAGCAGCTTAAGCGGAGCTAACTATGGCTACACCTTC. This chain links TRBV7-8 with TRBJ1-2; D unresolved. Trimming removed 2 bases from V and 0 bases from J, with 7 bases in between. The CDR3 runs 14 residues. CDR1 is SGHVS, CDR2 FQNEAQ, per germline.

This sequence joins TRBV6-5 and TRBJ1-1, with 7 positions matching TRBD1. The CDR3 spans 13 residues. CDR1 MNHEY and CDR2 SVGAGI come from the germline V gene. J was trimmed by 8 bases and V by 6 bases; bases with no gene match: 9. The CDR3 sequence: CASRSTGITEAFF. The CDR3 DNA reads TGTGCCAGCAGGTCGACAGGGATCACGGAAGCTTTCTTT.

This chain connects TRBV9 to TRBJ1-6; D not certain. Germline V gene lookup returns CDR1 SGDLS and CDR2 YYNGEE. V dropped 1 base and J dropped 7 bases, with 9 bases sitting between them. The CDR3 is 14 residues long. The DNA of the CDR3 is TGTGCCAGCAGCGTAAAGGGAGAAAATTCACCCCTCCACTTT. Translating it yields CASSVKGENSPLHF.

V gene TRBV27 combines with J gene TRBJ1-1; D uncertain. This CDR3 has 11 residues. V lost 3 bases and J 5 bases, leaving 4 bases between the germline ends. Germline V gives CDR1 MNHEY, CDR2 SMNVEV (reference sequence). DNA for the CDR3: TGTGCCAGCAGTTTCGGGACTGAAGCTTTCTTT. Its protein is CASSFGTEAFF.

The V and J genes are TRBV7-8 and TRBJ1-6; perhaps TRBD1 as D (6 bases). Germline assignment: CDR1 SGHVS and CDR2 FQNEAQ. The CDR3 extends over 15 amino acids. V was pared by 1 base and J by 7 bases, with 11 bases between. CDR3 nucleotide sequence: TGTGCCAGCAGCTTAGAGCGGGGGCGGAATTCACCCCTCCACTTT. It is translated as CASSLERGRNSPLHF.

The rearrangement links TRBV4-3 to TRBJ1-6; D is unresolved. Germline V gene sequence: CDR1 LGHNA, CDR2 YSLEER. The length of the CDR3 is 16 residues. Trimming left V 0 bases short and J 3 bases short, with 9 bases between. This CDR3 is CASSQEGRSYNSPLHF. The DNA of the CDR3 is TGCGCCAGCAGCCAAGAAGGCAGGAGCTATAATTCACCCCTCCACTTT.

The chain carries TRBV12-3 or TRBV12-4 and TRBJ1-2; perhaps TRBD1 as D (6 bases). This CDR3 spans 13 amino acids. V was shortened by 3 bases and J by 7 bases, with 12 bases between the two germline ends. CDR3 amino acids: CASSFPRGGGYTF. The CDR3 DNA reads TGTGCCAGCAGTTTCCCCAGGGGCGGTGGCTACACCTTC.

The V and J genes are TRBV19 and TRBJ1-2, with unresolved D. The germline V gene encodes CDR1 LNHDA and CDR2 SQIVND (reference sequence). The V and J ends lost 4 bases and 6 bases respectively, with 6 bases between them. CDR3 length equals 11 residues. CDR3 loop: CASSRVDGYTF. The CDR3 nucleotides read TGTGCCAGTAGTAGGGTAGATGGCTACACCTTC.

The chain is built from TRBV3-1 (or the pseudogene TRBV3-2) and TRBJ1-2; no clear D. This CDR3 is 13 amino acids long. Looked up from germline, CDR1 is LGHDT and CDR2 is YNNKEL (reference sequence). Trimming left V 0 bases short and J 1 base short, with 3 bases between. CDR3 protein: CASSQDHNYGYTF. The CDR3 DNA sequence: TGTGCCAGCAGCCAAGATCATAACTATGGCTACACCTTC.

The chain carries TRBV4-1 and TRBJ1-1, with D possibly TRBD1 on 5 matching bases. This CDR3 is built from 16 residues. Germline assignment: CDR1 MGHRA and CDR2 YSYEKL. Trimming left V 4 bases short and J 0 bases short, with 15 bases between. This CDR3 reads CASSPLGAGLNTEAFF. The CDR3 nucleotides are TGCGCCAGCAGCCCCCTCGGGGCAGGACTGAACACTGAAGCTTTCTTT.

V and J are TRBV19 and TRBJ1-2; possibly TRBD1 for D (5 bases). The germline V and J ends were trimmed by 7 bases and 6 bases, with 15 bases remaining between them. Germline CDR1 is LNHDA and CDR2 is SQIVND (reference sequence). CDR3 length: 13 amino acids. CDR3: CASTGLLRDGYTF. CDR3 nucleotides: TGTGCCAGTACTGGACTTCTCAGGGATGGCTACACCTTC.

The V call is TRBV6-2 or TRBV6-3, the J call TRBJ2-2, with D possibly being TRBD1 (7 bases). V shed 5 bases and J shed 2 bases, with 12 bases lying between them. CDR3 length equals 15 residues. The germline V gene encodes CDR1 MNHEY and CDR2 SVGEGT. The CDR3 protein is CASSAQGGNTGELFF. The CDR3 region has the DNA TGTGCCAGCAGTGCCCAGGGGGGAAACACCGGGGAGCTGTTTTTT.

As DNA, the CDR3 is TGTGCCAGCAGTATGTCCGGGACTAGACGAGAGACCCAGTACTTC. Amino acid sequence: CASSMSGTRRETQYF. V is TRBV28 and J is TRBJ2-5; TRBD2 matches at 8 bases. This CDR3 is built from 15 residues. The germline CDR1 and CDR2 sequences are MDHEN and SYDVKM. With V trimmed by 5 bases and J by 4 bases, 9 bases remained unmatched.

The V call is TRBV6-6, the J call TRBJ2-7, with 9 bases lining up with TRBD1. Germline CDR1 is MNHNY and CDR2 is SVGAGI (reference sequence). V gave up 8 bases and J gave up 1 base; unmatched junction bases: 6. The CDR3 contains 14 residues. CDR3 sequence (DNA): TGTGCCAGCCGCGTCGGGACAGGGTCCTACGAGCAGTACTTC. It is translated as CASRVGTGSYEQYF.

This chain uses TRBV4-3 with TRBJ1-2; possible D gene TRBD1, 5 bases. This CDR3 region has 13 residues. Germline assignment: CDR1 LGHNA and CDR2 YSLEER. V lost 0 bases and J lost 4, with 6 bases in between. The CDR3, as DNA: TGCGCCAGCAGCCAAGACAGGGTCTATGGCTACACCTTC. It codes for CASSQDRVYGYTF.

This clone was seen only once. The chain is built from TRBV5-6 and TRBJ2-7; D is possibly TRBD1 (6 bases). Trimming left V 0 bases short and J 0 bases short, with 13 bases between. The CDR3 is 16 residues long. Germline V gene lookup returns CDR1 SGHDT and CDR2 YYEEEE. CDR3 bases: TGTGCCAGCAGCTTGGGGGCAGGGGACCTCTCCTACGAGCAGTACTTC. It translates to CASSLGAGDLSYEQYF.

The chain carries TRBV6-5 and TRBJ1-1; tentatively, D is TRBD1 (6 bases). CDR3 length equals 13 residues. Germline-derived CDR1 and CDR2 are MNHEY and SVGAGI. V gave up 9 bases and J gave up 4 bases, with 15 bases separating them. The CDR3 region is CASTRGPTTEAFF. The CDR3 region has the DNA TGTGCCAGTACCAGGGGTCCGACCACTGAAGCTTTCTTT.

V gene TRBV30 combines with J gene TRBJ1-6, with D possibly being TRBD1 (6 bases). Germline-derived CDR1 and CDR2 are GTSNPN and SVGIG (reference sequence). The CDR3 length is 13 residues. V shed 3 bases and J shed 13 bases, with 16 bases lying between them. DNA for the CDR3: TGTGCCTGGAGCCCAGGGGCCGTGGTCCCCCTCCACTTT. Translated, it gives CAWSPGAVVPLHF.

The J gene is TRBJ2-1, the V gene TRBV11-2; D gene unclear. This CDR3 spans 14 amino acids. V was shortened by 6 bases and J by 6 bases, with 15 bases between the two germline ends. Germline assignment: CDR1 SGHAT and CDR2 FQNNGV. The CDR3: CASRGRPASNEQFF. In DNA form, the CDR3 reads TGTGCCAGCAGGGGTCGCCCGGCTTCCAATGAGCAGTTCTTC.

The J gene is TRBJ1-1, the V gene TRBV2; D is unclear. Trimming left V 5 bases short and J 8 bases short, with 12 bases between. Germline values: CDR1 SNHLY, CDR2 FYNNEI. CDR3 length: 12 residues. The DNA of the CDR3 is TGTGCCAGCAGTCGGGAGGTAGTGGAAGCTTTCTTT. This gives the protein CASSREVVEAFF. Combining the CDR3 with reference TRBV2 and TRBJ1-1 gives the whole variable domain EPEVTQTPSHQVTQMGQEVILRCVPISNHLYFYWYRQILGQKVEFLVSFYNNEISEKSEIFDDQFSVERPDGSNFTLKIRSTKLEDSAMYFCASSREVVEAFFGQGTRLTVV.